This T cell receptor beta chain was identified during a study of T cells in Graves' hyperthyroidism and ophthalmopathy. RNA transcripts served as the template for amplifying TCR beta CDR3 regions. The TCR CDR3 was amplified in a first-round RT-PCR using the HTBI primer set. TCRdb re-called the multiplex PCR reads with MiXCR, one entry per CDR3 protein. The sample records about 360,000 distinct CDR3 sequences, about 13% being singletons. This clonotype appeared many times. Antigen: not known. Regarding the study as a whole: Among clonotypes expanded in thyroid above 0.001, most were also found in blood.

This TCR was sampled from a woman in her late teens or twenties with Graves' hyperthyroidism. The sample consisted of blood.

The DNA of the CDR3 is TGTGCCAGCAGCTTAGTCCCGTCCGAGTACAATGAGCAGTTCTTC. Translation: CASSLVPSEYNEQFF. This chain joins TRBV7-8 and TRBJ2-1; D gene uncertain. The CDR3 has 15 residues. Trimming pared 1 base from V and 4 bases from J, leaving 11 bases between. CDR1 SGHVS and CDR2 FQNEAQ come from the germline V gene.